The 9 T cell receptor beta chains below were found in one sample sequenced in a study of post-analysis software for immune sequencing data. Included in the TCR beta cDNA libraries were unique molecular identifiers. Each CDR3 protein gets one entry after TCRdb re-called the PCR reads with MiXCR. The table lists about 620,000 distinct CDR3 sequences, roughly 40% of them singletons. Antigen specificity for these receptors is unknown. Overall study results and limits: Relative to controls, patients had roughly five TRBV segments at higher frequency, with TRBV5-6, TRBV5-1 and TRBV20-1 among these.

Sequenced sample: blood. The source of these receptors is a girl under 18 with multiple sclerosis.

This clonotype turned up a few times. The CDR3 spells CASSLVGTGMSKETQYF. The CDR3 DNA is TGTGCCAGCAGTTTAGTAGGGACAGGGATGTCTAAAGAGACCCAGTACTTC. This chain uses TRBV12-3 or TRBV12-4 with TRBJ2-5; 9 positions agree with TRBD1. This CDR3 is 17 amino acids long. J was trimmed by 3 bases and V by 1 base; bases with no gene match: 9.

The CDR3: CASSLGPMSSYNEQFF. CDR3 nucleotide sequence: TGTGCCAGCAGTTTAGGACCGATGAGCTCCTACAATGAGCAGTTCTTC. This sequence joins TRBV6-5 and TRBJ2-1; no firm D call. Germline-derived CDR1 and CDR2 are MNHEY and SVGAGI. CDR3 length: 16 amino acids. The V gene lost 4 bases and the J gene lost 0 bases, with 13 bases spanning the gap.

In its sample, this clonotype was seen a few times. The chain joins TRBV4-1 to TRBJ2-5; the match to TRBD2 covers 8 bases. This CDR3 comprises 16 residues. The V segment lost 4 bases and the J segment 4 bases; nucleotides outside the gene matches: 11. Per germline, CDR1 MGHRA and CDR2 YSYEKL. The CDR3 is CASSRLPGLVRETQYF. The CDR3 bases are TGCGCCAGCAGCCGACTTCCGGGACTAGTCCGAGAGACCCAGTACTTC.

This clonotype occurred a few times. The CDR3 loop is CASSLWGLANEKLFF. The DNA for the CDR3 is TGTGCCAGCAGCTTATGGGGGCTGGCTAATGAAAAACTGTTTTTT. The rearrangement joins TRBV7-2 to TRBJ1-4; D is possibly TRBD1 (6 bases). Germline CDR1 SGHTA, CDR2 FQGNSA. The CDR3 runs 15 residues. V lost 2 bases and J lost 3, with 10 bases in between.

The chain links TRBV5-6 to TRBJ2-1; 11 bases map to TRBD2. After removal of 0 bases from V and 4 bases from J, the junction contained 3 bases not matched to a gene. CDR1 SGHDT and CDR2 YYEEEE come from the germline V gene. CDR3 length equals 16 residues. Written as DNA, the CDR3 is TGTGCCAGCAGCTTGGTGGGGACTAGCGGATACAATGAGCAGTTCTTC. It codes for CASSLVGTSGYNEQFF.

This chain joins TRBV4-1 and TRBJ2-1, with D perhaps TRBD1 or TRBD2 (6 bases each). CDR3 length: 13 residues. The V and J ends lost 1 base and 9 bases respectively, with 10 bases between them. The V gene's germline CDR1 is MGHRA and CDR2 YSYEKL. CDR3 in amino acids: CASSQGQEGEQFF. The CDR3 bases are TGCGCCAGCAGCCAAGGACAGGAGGGTGAGCAGTTCTTC.

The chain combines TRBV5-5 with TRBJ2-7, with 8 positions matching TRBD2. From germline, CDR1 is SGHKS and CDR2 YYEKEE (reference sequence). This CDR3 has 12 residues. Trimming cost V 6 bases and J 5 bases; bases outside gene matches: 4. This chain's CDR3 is CASTGTSDEQYF. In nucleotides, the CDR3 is TGTGCCAGCACCGGGACTAGTGACGAGCAGTACTTC.

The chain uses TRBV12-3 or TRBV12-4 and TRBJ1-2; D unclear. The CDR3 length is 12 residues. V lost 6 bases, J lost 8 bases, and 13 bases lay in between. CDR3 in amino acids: CASRFAGSGYTF. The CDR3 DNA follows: TGTGCCAGCAGATTCGCAGGAAGCGGCTACACCTTC.

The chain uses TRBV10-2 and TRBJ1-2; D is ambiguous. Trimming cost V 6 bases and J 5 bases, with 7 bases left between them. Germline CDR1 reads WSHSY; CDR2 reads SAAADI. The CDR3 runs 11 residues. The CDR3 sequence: CASSGLYGYTF. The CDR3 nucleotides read TGCGCCAGCAGCGGCCTGTATGGCTACACCTTC.